This T cell receptor (beta chain) is drawn from a study of T cell repertoires in cytomegalovirus infection. Study-wide context: The authors relied on CMV epitopes, both recently identified HLA-C-restricted and well-studied HLA-B-restricted. Indications came from public TCR beta signatures; they pointed to CMV infection and to a matching HLA type.

This CDR3 contains 18 residues. Looked up from germline, CDR1 is MDHEN and CDR2 is SYDVKM. Trimming stripped 7 bases from V and 0 bases from J, with 23 bases between. Notes on the study in general: The ex vivo response was dominated by HLA-C-restricted CMV-specific TCR beta clonotypes.

This clonotype showed up just a few times. The antigen is not known. Each CDR3 protein is one row after TCRdb ran MiXCR on the reads. This table has 650,000 to 900,000 distinct CDR3 sequences, about 30% appearing once. The input for sequencing was cultured CD8+ T cells from PBMCs, taken from culture after CMV antigen stimulation. This TCR came from a human donor in good health (CMV status not recorded). Some clones in this sample may be carry-over from other donors' samples. The chain recombines TRBV28 with TRBJ2-3; D may be TRBD1 or TRBD2 (6 bases each). Here the CDR3 reads CASIVRGGTSSSTDTQYF. In DNA form, the CDR3 reads TGTGCCAGCATCGTTCGAGGGGGGACTTCGTCTAGCACAGATACGCAGTATTTT.